Each of the 4 T cell receptor beta chains below was sequenced from the same sample in a study of T cells in Graves' hyperthyroidism and ophthalmopathy. Regions amplified from RNA transcripts were the TCR beta CDR3 regions. The HTBI primer set was used in a first-round RT-PCR of the TCR CDR3. From the multiplex PCR reads, TCRdb called clonotypes with MiXCR, one entry per CDR3 protein. The sample lists over 150,000 distinct CDR3 sequences, 15% to 20% seen once, with roughly 30% in the top ten. Sequencing was done on a sample of blood. These receptors were collected from a woman aged 50 to 60 with Graves' hyperthyroidism.

This clonotype was counted at least ten times. The J gene is TRBJ2-3, the V gene TRBV7-9; TRBD1 might be the D (6 bases). Trimming left V 3 bases short and J 4 bases short, with 17 bases between. Germline V gives CDR1 SEHNR, CDR2 FQNEAQ (reference sequence). The CDR3 consists of 16 residues. The CDR3 sequence: CASSFAGSGAADTQYF. In DNA form, the CDR3 reads TGTGCCAGCAGCTTTGCTGGCTCAGGGGCGGCAGATACGCAGTATTTT.

This clonotype was seen at least ten times. The rearrangement uses TRBV5-1 and TRBJ2-2; 10 bases match TRBD1. The germline V gene has CDR1 SGHRS and CDR2 YFSETQ. J lost 5 bases, V lost 3 bases, and 7 bases had no gene match. The CDR3 length is 16 residues. The CDR3 loop reads CASSSMDRGRTGELFF. In DNA form, the CDR3 reads TGCGCCAGCAGCTCGATGGACAGGGGGAGAACCGGGGAGCTGTTTTTT.

This clonotype came up many times. The chain is built from TRBV20-1 and TRBJ2-1; no reliable D call. Trimming took 5 bases from V and 10 from J, leaving 9 bases between them. This CDR3 is built from 10 residues. CDR1 and CDR2 (germline): DFQATT, SNEGSKA (reference sequence). The CDR3 nucleotides read TGCAGTGCTTTATTGGGAGAGCAGTTCTTC. Translated: CSALLGEQFF.

This clonotype showed up just once. V and J are TRBV19 and TRBJ2-3; 7 nucleotides align to TRBD1. Trimming removed 5 bases from V and 2 bases from J; junction bases left unmatched: 13. Germline CDR1 LNHDA, CDR2 SQIVND (reference sequence). The CDR3 runs 17 residues. The CDR3 here is CASSYGTATIITDTQYF. DNA for the CDR3: TGTGCCAGTAGTTACGGGACAGCCACAATTATCACAGATACGCAGTATTTT.